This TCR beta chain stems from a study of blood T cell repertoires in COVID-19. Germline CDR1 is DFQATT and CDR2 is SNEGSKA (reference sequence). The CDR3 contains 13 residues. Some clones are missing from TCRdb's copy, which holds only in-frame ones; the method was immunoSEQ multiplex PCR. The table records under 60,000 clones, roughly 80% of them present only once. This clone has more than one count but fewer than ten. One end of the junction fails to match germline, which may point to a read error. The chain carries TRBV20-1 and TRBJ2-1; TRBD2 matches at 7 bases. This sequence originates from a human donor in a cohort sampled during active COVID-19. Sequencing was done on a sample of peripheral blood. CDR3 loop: CSASRTSNNQQFF. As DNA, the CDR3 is TGCAGTGCTAGTCGGACTAGTAACAATCAGCAGTTCTTC.